This TCR beta chain was sequenced during a study of control samples from healthy donors and cancer patients. Sequencing used immunoSEQ multiplex PCR; TCRdb keeps in-frame clones, though not all of them. The top ten hold about 2.5% of the sample, which has 85,000 to 120,000 clones, roughly nine tenths seen once. After removal of 5 bases from V and 3 bases from J, the junction contained 4 bases not matched to a gene. Germline V gene lookup returns CDR1 SGHVS and CDR2 FNYEAQ. This CDR3 contains 14 residues. The clonotype originates from a woman under 30 in good health. The sequenced sample consisted of blood. The rearrangement uses TRBV7-6 and TRBJ2-7; TRBD1 aligns across 10 bases. This chain's CDR3 is CASSPGQGYYEQYF. The CDR3 coding sequence is TGTGCCAGCAGCCCGGGACAGGGGTACTACGAGCAGTACTTC.